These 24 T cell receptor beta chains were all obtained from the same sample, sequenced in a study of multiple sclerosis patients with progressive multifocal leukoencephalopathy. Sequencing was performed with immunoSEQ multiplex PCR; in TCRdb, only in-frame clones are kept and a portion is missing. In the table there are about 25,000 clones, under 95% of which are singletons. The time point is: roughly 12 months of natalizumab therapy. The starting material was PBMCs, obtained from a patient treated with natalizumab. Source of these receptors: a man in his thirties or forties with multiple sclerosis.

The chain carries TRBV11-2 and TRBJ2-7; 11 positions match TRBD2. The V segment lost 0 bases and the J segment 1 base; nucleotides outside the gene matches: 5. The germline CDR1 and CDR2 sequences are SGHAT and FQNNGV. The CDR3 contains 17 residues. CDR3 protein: CASSLELAGGWSYEQYF. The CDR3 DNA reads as TGTGCCAGCAGCTTAGAGCTAGCGGGAGGATGGTCCTACGAGCAGTACTTC.

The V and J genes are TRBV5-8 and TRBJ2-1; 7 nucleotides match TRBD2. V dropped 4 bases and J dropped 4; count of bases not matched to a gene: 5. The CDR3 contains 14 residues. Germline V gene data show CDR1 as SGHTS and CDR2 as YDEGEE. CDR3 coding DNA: TGTGCCAGCAGCGCTAGCGGAGGGTACAATGAGCAGTTCTTC. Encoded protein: CASSASGGYNEQFF.

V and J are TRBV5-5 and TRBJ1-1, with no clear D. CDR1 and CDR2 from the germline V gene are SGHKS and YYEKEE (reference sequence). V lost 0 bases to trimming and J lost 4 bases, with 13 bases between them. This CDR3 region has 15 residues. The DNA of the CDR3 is TGTGCCAGCAGCTTGGTGGCCTCTCTGAGCACTGAAGCTTTCTTT. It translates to CASSLVASLSTEAFF.

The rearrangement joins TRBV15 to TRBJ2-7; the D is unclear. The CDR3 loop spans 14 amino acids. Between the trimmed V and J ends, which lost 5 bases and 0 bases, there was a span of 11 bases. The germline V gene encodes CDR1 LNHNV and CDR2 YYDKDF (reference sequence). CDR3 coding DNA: TGTGCCACCAGCCCGCAGGTCAGCTCCTACGAGCAGTACTTC. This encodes CATSPQVSSYEQYF.

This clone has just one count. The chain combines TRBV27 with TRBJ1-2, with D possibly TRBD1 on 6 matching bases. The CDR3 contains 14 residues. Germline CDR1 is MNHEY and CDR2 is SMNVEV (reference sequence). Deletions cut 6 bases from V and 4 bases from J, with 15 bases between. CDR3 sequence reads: CASRPTGSSYGYTF. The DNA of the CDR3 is TGTGCCAGCAGACCTACAGGGTCCAGCTATGGCTACACCTTC.

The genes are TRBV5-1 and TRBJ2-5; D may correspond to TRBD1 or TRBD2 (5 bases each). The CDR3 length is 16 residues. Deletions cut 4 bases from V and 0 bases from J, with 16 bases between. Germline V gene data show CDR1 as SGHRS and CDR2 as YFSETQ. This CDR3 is CASSPRQPSNQETQYF. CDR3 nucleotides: TGCGCCAGCAGCCCCCGACAGCCTAGCAACCAAGAGACCCAGTACTTC.

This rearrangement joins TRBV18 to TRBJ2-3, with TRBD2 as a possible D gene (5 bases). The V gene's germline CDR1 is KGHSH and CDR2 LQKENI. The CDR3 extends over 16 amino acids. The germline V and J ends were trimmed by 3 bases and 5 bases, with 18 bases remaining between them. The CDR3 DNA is TGTGCCAGCTCACCTGGGTTGGTGGGAGTGATAGATACGCAGTATTTT. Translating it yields CASSPGLVGVIDTQYF.

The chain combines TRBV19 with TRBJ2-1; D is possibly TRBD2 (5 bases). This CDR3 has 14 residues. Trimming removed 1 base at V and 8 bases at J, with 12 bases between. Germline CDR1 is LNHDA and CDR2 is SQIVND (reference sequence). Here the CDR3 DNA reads TGTGCCAGTAGTATAGGAGGACTCGTCCATGAGCAGTTCTTC. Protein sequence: CASSIGGLVHEQFF.

CDR3: CASSYSGVREQFF. CDR3 coding DNA: TGTGCCAGCAGTTACTCGGGGGTCAGGGAGCAGTTCTTC. This chain connects TRBV6-5 to TRBJ2-1, with D perhaps given as TRBD1 or TRBD2 (5 bases each). V was trimmed by 0 bases and J by 10 bases, leaving 10 bases between them. This CDR3 contains 13 residues. Germline loops: CDR1 MNHEY, CDR2 SVGAGI.

The chain's CDR3 is CASSVGLAGVETQYF. The CDR3 DNA reads as TGCGCCAGCAGTGTCGGACTAGCGGGAGTAGAGACCCAGTACTTC. The chain has TRBV10-1 and TRBJ2-5, with 13 nucleotides matching TRBD2. Germline V gene data show CDR1 as WNHNN and CDR2 as SYGVQD (reference sequence). The CDR3 runs 15 residues. J lost 4 bases, V lost 4 bases, and 3 bases had no gene match.

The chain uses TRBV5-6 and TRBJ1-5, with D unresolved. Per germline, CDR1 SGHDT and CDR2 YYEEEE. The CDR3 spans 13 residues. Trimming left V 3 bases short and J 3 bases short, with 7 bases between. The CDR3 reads CASSSRLNQPQHF. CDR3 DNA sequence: TGTGCCAGCAGCTCCCGGCTCAATCAGCCCCAGCATTTT.

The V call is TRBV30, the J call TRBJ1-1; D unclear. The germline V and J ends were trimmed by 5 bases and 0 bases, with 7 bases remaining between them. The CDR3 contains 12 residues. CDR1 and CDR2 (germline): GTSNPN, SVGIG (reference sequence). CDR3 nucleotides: TGTGCCTGGGGACGGTTGAACACTGAAGCTTTCTTT. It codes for CAWGRLNTEAFF. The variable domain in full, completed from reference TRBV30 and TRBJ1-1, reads SQTIHQWPATLVQPVGSPLSLECTVEGTSNPNLYWYRQAAGRGLQLLFYSVGIGQISSEVPQNLSASRPQDRQFILSSKKLLLSDSGFYLCAWGRLNTEAFFGQGTRLTVV.

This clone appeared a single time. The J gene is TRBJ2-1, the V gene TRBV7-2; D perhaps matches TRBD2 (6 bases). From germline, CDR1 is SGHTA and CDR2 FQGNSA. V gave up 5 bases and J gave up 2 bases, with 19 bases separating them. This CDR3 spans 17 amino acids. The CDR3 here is CASSRPAGLGTYNEQFF. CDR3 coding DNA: TGTGCCAGCAGCCGTCCAGCGGGCCTTGGGACCTACAATGAGCAGTTCTTC.

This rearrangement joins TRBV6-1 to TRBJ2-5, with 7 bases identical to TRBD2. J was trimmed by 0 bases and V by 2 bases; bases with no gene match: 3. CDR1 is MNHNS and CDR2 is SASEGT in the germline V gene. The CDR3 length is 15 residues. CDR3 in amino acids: CASSEYAGDQETQYF. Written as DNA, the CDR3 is TGTGCCAGCAGTGAATATGCGGGAGACCAAGAGACCCAGTACTTC.

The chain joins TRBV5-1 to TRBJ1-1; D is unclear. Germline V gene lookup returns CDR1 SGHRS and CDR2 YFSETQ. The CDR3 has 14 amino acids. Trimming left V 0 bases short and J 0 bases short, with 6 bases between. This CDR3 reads CASSLAQLNTEAFF. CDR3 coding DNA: TGCGCCAGCAGCTTGGCCCAACTGAACACTGAAGCTTTCTTT.

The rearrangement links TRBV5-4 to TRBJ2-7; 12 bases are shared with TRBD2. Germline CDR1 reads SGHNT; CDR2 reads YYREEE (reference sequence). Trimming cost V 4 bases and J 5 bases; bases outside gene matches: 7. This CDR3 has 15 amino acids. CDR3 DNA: TGTGCCAGCAGCCCACCTAGCGGGAGGGCCAACGAGCAGTACTTC. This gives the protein CASSPPSGRANEQYF. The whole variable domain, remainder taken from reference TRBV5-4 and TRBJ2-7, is ETGVTQSPTHLIKTRGQQVTLRCSSQSGHNTVSWYQQALGQGPQFIFQYYREEENGRGNFPPRFSGLQFPNYSSELNVNALELDDSALYLCASSPPSGRANEQYFGPGTRLTVT.

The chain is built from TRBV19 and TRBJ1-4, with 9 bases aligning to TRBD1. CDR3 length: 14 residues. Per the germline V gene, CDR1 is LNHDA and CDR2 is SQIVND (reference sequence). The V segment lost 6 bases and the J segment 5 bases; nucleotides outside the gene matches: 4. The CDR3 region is CASREGQGNEKLFF. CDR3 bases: TGTGCCAGTAGAGAGGGACAGGGAAATGAAAAACTGTTTTTT.

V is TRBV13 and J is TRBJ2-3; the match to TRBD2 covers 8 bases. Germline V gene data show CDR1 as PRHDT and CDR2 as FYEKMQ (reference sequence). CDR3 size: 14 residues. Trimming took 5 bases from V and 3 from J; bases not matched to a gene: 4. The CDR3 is CASSLAGGTDTQYF. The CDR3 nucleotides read TGTGCCAGCAGCCTAGCGGGCGGGACAGATACGCAGTATTTT.

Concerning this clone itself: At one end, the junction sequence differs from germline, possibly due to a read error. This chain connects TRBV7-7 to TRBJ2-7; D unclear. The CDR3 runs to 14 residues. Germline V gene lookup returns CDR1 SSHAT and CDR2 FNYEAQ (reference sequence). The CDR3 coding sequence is TGTGCTAGCAGCTTAGGTCAGGATAACTCCGAGCAGTACTTC. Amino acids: CASSLGQDNSEQYF.

The CDR3 DNA reads as TGTGCCACCGGACGGACAGGGGGCGCGAACACTGAAGCTTTCTTT. It codes for CATGRTGGANTEAFF. The chain recombines TRBV6-5 with TRBJ1-1; 11 bases map to TRBD1. This CDR3 spans 15 amino acids. After removal of 10 bases from V and 1 base from J, the junction contained 8 bases not matched to a gene. Germline V gene sequence: CDR1 MNHEY, CDR2 SVGAGI.

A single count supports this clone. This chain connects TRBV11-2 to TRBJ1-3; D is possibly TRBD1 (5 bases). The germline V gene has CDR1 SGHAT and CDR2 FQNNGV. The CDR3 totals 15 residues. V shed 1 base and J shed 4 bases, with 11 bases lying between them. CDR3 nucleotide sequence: TGTGCCAGCAGCTTAGCCCCCGGGGCAGGAAACACCATATATTTT. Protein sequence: CASSLAPGAGNTIYF.

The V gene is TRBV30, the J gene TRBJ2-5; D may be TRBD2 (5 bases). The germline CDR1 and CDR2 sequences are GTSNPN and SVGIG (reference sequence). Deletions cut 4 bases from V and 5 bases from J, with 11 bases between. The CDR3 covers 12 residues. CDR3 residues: CAWIRDTETQYF. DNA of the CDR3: TGTGCCTGGATACGGGATACCGAGACCCAGTACTTC.

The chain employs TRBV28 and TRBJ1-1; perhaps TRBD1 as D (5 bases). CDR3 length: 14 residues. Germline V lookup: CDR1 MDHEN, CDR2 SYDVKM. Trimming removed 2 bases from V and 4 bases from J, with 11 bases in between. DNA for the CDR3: TGTGCCAGCAGTTTACGGGGGAGTATCACTGAAGCTTTCTTT. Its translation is CASSLRGSITEAFF.

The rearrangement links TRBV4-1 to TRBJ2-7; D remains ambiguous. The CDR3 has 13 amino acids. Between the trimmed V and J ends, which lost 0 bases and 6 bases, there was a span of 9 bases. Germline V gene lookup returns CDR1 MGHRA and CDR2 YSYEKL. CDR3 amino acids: CASSQDLLLEQYF. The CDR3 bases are TGCGCCAGCAGCCAAGACCTTTTGCTCGAGCAGTACTTC.